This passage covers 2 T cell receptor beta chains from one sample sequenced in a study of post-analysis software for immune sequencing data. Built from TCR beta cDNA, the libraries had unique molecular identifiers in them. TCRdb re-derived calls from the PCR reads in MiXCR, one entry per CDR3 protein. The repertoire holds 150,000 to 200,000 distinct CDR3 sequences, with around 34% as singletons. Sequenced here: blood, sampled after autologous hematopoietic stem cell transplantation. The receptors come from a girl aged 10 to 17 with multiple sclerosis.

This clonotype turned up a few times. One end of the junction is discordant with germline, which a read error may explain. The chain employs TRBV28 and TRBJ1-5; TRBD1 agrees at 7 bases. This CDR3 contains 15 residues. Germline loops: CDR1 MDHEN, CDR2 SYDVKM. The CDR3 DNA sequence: TGTGCCACCCTCATCTTCACAGGGGCAAGTCAGCCTCAGCATTTT. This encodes CATLIFTGASQPQHF. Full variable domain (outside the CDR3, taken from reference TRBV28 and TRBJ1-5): DVKVTQSSRYLVKRTGEKVFLECVQDMDHENMFWYRQDPGLGLRLIYFSYDVKMKEKGDIPEGYSVSREKKERFSLILESASTNQTSMYLCATLIFTGASQPQHFGDGTRLSIL.

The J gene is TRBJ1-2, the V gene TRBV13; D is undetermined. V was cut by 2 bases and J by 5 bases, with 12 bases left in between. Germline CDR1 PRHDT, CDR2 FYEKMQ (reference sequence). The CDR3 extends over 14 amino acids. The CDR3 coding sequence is TGTGCCAGCAGCTTATCGGCGGGGTGGTATGGCTACACCTTC. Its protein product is CASSLSAGWYGYTF.